This T cell receptor beta chain appears in the sequencing data of a study of T cells in Graves' hyperthyroidism and ophthalmopathy. J lost 2 bases, V lost 5 bases, and 14 bases had no gene match. Germline lookup yields CDR1 LGHNA and CDR2 YNFKEQ. This CDR3 contains 17 residues. Amplification yielded TCR beta CDR3 regions, with RNA transcripts as the source. In the first-round RT-PCR of the TCR CDR3, the HTBI primer set was used. One entry per CDR3 protein, called by TCRdb with MiXCR from the multiplex PCR reads. The sample includes 550,000 to 600,000 distinct CDR3 sequences, roughly 46% seen only once; the top ten take 15% to 20%.

This sequence originates from an adult woman with Graves' disease, either hyperthyroidism or ophthalmopathy (not recorded which). Sample: peripheral blood or thyroid tissue (not recorded which). This chain links TRBV4-2 with TRBJ1-1; 7 bases agree with TRBD1. The DNA for the CDR3 is TGTGCCAGCAGCAACCCCGGGACAGTTTCTCTCAACACTGAAGCTTTCTTT. This codes for CASSNPGTVSLNTEAFF.